This T cell receptor beta chain originates from a study of OX40 agonist ivuxolimab in advanced cancers. The V gene's germline CDR1 is SGHTA and CDR2 FQGTGA. J was trimmed by 8 bases and V by 5 bases; bases with no gene match: 11. The CDR3 totals 15 residues. General study findings and limits: Certain nonresponders additionally had low normalized T-cell clonal expansion. Among T cells, CD8+ cells averaged more expanded clones than CD4+ cells. CD4+ and CD8+ blood T cells expanded clonally by week 6 at 0.1 to 3.0 mg/kg.

As concerns this clone: What it recognizes is unknown.

Only in-frame clones appear in the TCRdb table, and some are missing; sequencing was by immunoSEQ multiplex PCR. Of roughly 99,000 clones listed, more than 85% were seen once; the top ten hold about 1.2%. V is TRBV7-3 and J is TRBJ2-1; 8 positions match TRBD2. The source is an adult with an advanced solid tumor such as melanoma, head and neck, liver or kidney cancer. The source material was CD4+ or CD8+ T cells sorted from blood, sampled in a trial of the OX40 agonist ivuxolimab. The CDR3 DNA reads TGTGCCAGCAGCGCTACGGGAGGGGGATCGGATGAGCAGTTCTTC. The encoded protein is CASSATGGGSDEQFF.